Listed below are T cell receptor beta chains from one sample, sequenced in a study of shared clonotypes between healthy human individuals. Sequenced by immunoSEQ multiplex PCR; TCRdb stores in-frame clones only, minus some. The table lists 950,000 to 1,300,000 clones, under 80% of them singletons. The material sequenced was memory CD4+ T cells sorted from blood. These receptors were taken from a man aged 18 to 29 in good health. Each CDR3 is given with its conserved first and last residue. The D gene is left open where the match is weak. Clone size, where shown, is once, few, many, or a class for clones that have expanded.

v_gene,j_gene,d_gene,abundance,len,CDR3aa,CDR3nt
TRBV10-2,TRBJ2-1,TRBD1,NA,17,CASSESRSGTGHNEQFF,TGCGCCAGCAGTGAGTCGAGATCCGGGACAGGACACAATGAGCAGTTCTTC
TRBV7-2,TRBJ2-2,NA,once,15,CASRGPGRQTGELFF,TGTGCCAGCAGGGGACCGGGACGCCAAACCGGGGAGCTGTTTTTT
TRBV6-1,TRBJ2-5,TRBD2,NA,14,CASRLAGLGETQYF,TGTGCCAGCCGACTAGCGGGGTTGGGAGAGACCCAGTACTTC
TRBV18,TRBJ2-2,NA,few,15,CASSMGLPNTGELFF,TGTGCCAGCTCAATGGGACTGCCCAACACCGGGGAGCTGTTTTTT
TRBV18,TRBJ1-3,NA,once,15,CASSPFPGMGNTIYF,TGTGCCAGCTCACCATTCCCAGGGATGGGAAACACCATATATTTT
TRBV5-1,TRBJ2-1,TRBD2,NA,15,CASSAGLAGYNEQFF,TGCGCCAGCAGTGCAGGACTAGCGGGTTACAATGAGCAGTTCTTC
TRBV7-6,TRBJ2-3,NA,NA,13,CASSRGVRDTQYF,TGTGCCAGCAGCCGTGGGGTCAGAGATACGCAGTATTTT
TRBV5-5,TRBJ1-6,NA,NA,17,CASSLWAGMSYNSPLHF,TGTGCCAGCAGCTTGTGGGCAGGGATGTCCTATAATTCACCCCTCCACTTT
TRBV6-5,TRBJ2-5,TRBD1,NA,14,CASRPGKGAETQYF,TGTGCCAGCAGACCCGGGAAGGGGGCCGAGACCCAGTACTTC
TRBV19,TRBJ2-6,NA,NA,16,CASSKNKVSGANVLTF,TGTGCCAGTAGTAAAAACAAAGTCTCTGGGGCCAACGTCCTGACTTTC
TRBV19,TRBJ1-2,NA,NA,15,CASRDRTVVDYGYTF,TGTGCCAGCAGAGATAGGACCGTGGTTGACTATGGCTACACCTTC
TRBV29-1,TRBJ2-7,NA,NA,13,CSVHTGGLNEQYF,TGCAGCGTGCACACCGGGGGGCTGAACGAGCAGTACTTC
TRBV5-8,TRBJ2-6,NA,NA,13,CASGSNGANVLTF,TGTGCCAGCGGATCCAATGGGGCCAACGTCCTGACTTTC
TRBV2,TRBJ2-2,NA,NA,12,CASSPGAGELFF,TGTGCCAGCAGCCCTGGAGCCGGGGAGCTGTTTTTT
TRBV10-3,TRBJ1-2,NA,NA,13,CAISEGPNYGYTF,TGTGCCATCAGTGAGGGTCCGAACTATGGCTACACCTTC